The 10 T cell receptor beta chains presented below share a single source sample, sequenced in a study of blood T cell repertoires in COVID-19. Clones were read by immunoSEQ multiplex PCR, and TCRdb kept only the in-frame ones, dropping some. This table has about 160,000 clones, around 82% appearing once. What was sequenced was peripheral blood. These receptors were obtained from a woman in her forties with COVID-19, enrolled during active disease.

The genes are TRBV7-9 and TRBJ2-2, with TRBD2 matching 10 bases. Germline V CDR1 and CDR2: SEHNR, FQNEAQ (reference sequence). The trim removed 3 bases at V and 7 bases at J, leaving 5 bases unmatched. The CDR3 has 15 amino acids. This CDR3 reads CASSFLAGASGELFF. For the CDR3, the DNA is TGTGCCAGCAGCTTTCTAGCGGGAGCGAGCGGGGAGCTGTTTTTT.

The genes are TRBV19 and TRBJ2-2; the match to TRBD1 covers 9 bases. The CDR3 is made up of 15 amino acids. Germline lookup yields CDR1 LNHDA and CDR2 SQIVND (reference sequence). V lost 5 bases, J lost 6 bases, and 7 bases stayed unmatched. CDR3 sequence reads: CASSRDRDKSGELFF. The CDR3 nucleotides read TGTGCCAGTAGTCGGGACAGGGATAAATCCGGGGAGCTGTTTTTT.

The chain carries TRBV4-1 and TRBJ2-4; 11 nucleotides match TRBD2. Germline CDR1 and CDR2: MGHRA and YSYEKL. CDR3 size: 19 residues. V was pared by 4 bases and J by 0 bases, with 11 bases of the junction left unmatched. The CDR3 region has the DNA TGCGCCAGCAGCCCCCAGACTAGCGGGATAGGGGGAGCCAAAAACATTCAGTACTTC. This codes for CASSPQTSGIGGAKNIQYF.

This chain joins TRBV10-1 and TRBJ2-7; TRBD1 matches at 11 bases. The CDR3 spans 15 residues. The V segment lost 0 bases and the J segment 7 bases; nucleotides outside the gene matches: 5. From germline, CDR1 is WNHNN and CDR2 SYGVQD (reference sequence). DNA for the CDR3: TGCGCCAGCAGTGAGTCAGGACAGGGGGCGCGGGAGCAGTACTTC. It specifies CASSESGQGAREQYF.

The chain employs TRBV6-2 or TRBV6-3 and TRBJ1-5; D unresolved. In germline, CDR1 is MNHEY, CDR2 SVGEGT. This CDR3 has 12 residues. Trimming took 4 bases from V and 6 from J, leaving 7 bases between them. DNA of the CDR3: TGTGCCAGCAGTTGGGCCTCTCAGCCCCAGCATTTT. Amino acids: CASSWASQPQHF.

V is TRBV3-1 (or the pseudogene TRBV3-2) and J is TRBJ1-5, with D perhaps TRBD1 (6 bases). Germline V gene data show CDR1 as LGHDT and CDR2 as YNNKEL (reference sequence). V was shortened by 1 base and J by 2 bases, with 6 bases between the two germline ends. There are 14 residues in the CDR3. For the CDR3, the DNA is TGTGCCAGCAGCCAAGCAGGGGGCAATCAGCCCCAGCATTTT. Translated, it gives CASSQAGGNQPQHF.

This clone was counted between two and nine times. The J gene is TRBJ1-4, the V gene TRBV2, with D unclear. In germline, CDR1 is SNHLY, CDR2 FYNNEI. The CDR3 is 11 residues long. V lost 6 bases and J lost 8, with 7 bases in between. The CDR3 protein is CASSPLEKLFF. The CDR3 nucleotides read TGTGCCAGCAGCCCCCTGGAAAAACTGTTTTTT.

This sequence joins TRBV4-1 and TRBJ1-5; D is unresolved. Trimming took 0 bases from V and 2 from J, leaving 5 bases between them. There are 14 residues in the CDR3. CDR1 is MGHRA, CDR2 YSYEKL, per germline. The CDR3 region has the DNA TGCGCCAGCAGCCAAGAAGGAGGCAATCAGCCCCAGCATTTT. This codes for CASSQEGGNQPQHF.

This clone turned up a few times. J is TRBJ2-5 and V is TRBV30; tentatively, D is TRBD2 (6 bases). Trimming cost V 3 bases and J 4 bases, with 12 bases left between them. CDR3 length: 13 amino acids. Germline CDR1 reads GTSNPN; CDR2 reads SVGIG (reference sequence). DNA of the CDR3: TGTGCCTGGAGGAAGGAGGGAGTAGAGACCCAGTACTTC. It codes for CAWRKEGVETQYF. Full variable domain (missing parts from reference TRBV30 and TRBJ2-5): SQTIHQWPATLVQPVGSPLSLECTVEGTSNPNLYWYRQAAGRGLQLLFYSVGIGQISSEVPQNLSASRPQDRQFILSSKKLLLSDSGFYLCAWRKEGVETQYFGPGTRLLVL.

The gene calls are TRBV2 and TRBJ2-2; maybe TRBD2 (6 bases). The germline V gene encodes CDR1 SNHLY and CDR2 FYNNEI. V lost 7 bases and J lost 4, with 10 bases in between. The length of the CDR3 is 13 residues. DNA of the CDR3: TGTGCCAGCATGGGGGAGGTCACCGGGGAGCTGTTTTTT. This encodes CASMGEVTGELFF.